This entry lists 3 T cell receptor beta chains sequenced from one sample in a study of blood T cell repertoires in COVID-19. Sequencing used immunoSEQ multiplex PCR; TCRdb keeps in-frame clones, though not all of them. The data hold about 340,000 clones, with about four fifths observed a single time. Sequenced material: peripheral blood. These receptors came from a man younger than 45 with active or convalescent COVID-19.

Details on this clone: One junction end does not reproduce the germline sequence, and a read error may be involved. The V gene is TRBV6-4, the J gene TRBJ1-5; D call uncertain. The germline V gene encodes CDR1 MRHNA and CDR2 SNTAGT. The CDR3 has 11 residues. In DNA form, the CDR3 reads TGTGCCAGCAGCCCGCGGTTATTCAAGGATTTT. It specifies CASSPRLFKDF.

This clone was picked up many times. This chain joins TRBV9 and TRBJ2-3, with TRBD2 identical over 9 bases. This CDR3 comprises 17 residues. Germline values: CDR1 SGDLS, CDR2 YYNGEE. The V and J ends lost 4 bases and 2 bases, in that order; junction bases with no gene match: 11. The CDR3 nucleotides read TGTGCCAGCAGCCCCTTCGCGGGGGGGGCCTCCACAGATACGCAGTATTTT. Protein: CASSPFAGGASTDTQYF. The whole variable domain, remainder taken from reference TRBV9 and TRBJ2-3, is DSGVTQTPKHLITATGQRVTLRCSPRSGDLSVYWYQQSLDQGLQFLIQYYNGEERAKGNILERFSAQQFPDLHSELNLSSLELGDSALYFCASSPFAGGASTDTQYFGPGTRLTVL.

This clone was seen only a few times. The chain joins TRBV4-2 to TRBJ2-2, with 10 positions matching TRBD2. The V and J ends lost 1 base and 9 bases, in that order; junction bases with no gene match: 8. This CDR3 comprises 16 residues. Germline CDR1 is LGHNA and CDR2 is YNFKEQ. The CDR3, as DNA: TGTGCCAGCAGCCAAGGGTCCGGGACTAGCGTTCGGGAGCTGTTTTTT. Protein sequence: CASSQGSGTSVRELFF.